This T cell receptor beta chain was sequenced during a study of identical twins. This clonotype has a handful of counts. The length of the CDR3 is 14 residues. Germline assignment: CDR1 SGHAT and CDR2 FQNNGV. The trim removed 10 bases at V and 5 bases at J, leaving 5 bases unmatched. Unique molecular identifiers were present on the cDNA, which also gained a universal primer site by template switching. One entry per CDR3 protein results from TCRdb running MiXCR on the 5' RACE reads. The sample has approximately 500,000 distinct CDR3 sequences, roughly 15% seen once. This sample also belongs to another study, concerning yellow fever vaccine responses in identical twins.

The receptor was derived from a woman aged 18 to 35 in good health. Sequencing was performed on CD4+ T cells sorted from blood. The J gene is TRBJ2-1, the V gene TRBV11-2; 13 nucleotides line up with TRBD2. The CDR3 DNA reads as TGTGCCACCCTCGGACTAGCGGGAGACAATGAGCAGTTCTTC. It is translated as CATLGLAGDNEQFF.